This record concerns one TCR beta chain sequence. Its antigen is unknown. These data belong to a study of blood T cells in healthy people across ages. Whole-study findings and limits: A strong correlation was found between TCR beta diversity and the percentage of naive T cells.

There are 12 residues in the CDR3. The germline V and J ends were trimmed by 4 bases and 4 bases, with 7 bases remaining between them. The germline V gene has CDR1 SNHLY and CDR2 FYNNEI. A second roughly 6 to 12 cycle PCR used barcoded and J-beta primers. The study obtained at least 3 million CDR3-containing paired-end reads from every sample. From the 5' RACE reads, TCRdb called clonotypes with MiXCR, one entry per CDR3 protein. The data contain 660,000 or so distinct CDR3 sequences, about 53% of them singletons. This sequence was found in a man in his 60s in good health. The chain recombines TRBV2 with TRBJ1-2; the D is unclear. Sequenced input: blood. CDR3 bases: TGTGCCAGCAGTGTGTCAGCCTATGGCTACACCTTC. Its translation: CASSVSAYGYTF.